The 3 T cell receptor beta chains below all came from one sample that was sequenced in a study of breast tumors, draining lymph nodes, adjacent tissues. Samples came from axillary lymph nodes draining the breast cancer. TCRdb called the multiplex PCR reads again in MiXCR, with one record for every CDR3 protein. The sample has 120,000 or so distinct CDR3 sequences, 15% to 20% seen once. Sequenced input: axillary lymph node tissue. The receptors shown here come from a female donor with breast cancer. Some clones in this sample may be carry-over from other donors' samples.

This clonotype occurred a few times. V usage is TRBV30 and J usage is TRBJ2-2; possibly TRBD1 for D (8 bases). CDR1 is GTSNPN, CDR2 SVGIG, per germline (reference sequence). This CDR3 region has 16 residues. The V and J ends lost 3 bases and 6 bases respectively, with 20 bases between them. The CDR3 DNA reads TGTGCCTGGAGAGACTATGACAGGGGAGGGTCCGGGGAGCTGTTTTTT. This translates into CAWRDYDRGGSGELFF.

The chain combines TRBV5-1 with TRBJ2-3; no firm D call. The end of the DNA fits TRBJ1-5 better, so the J call may be wrong. The CDR3 totals 14 residues. The germline CDR1 and CDR2 sequences are SGHRS and YFSETQ. Here the CDR3 DNA reads TGCGCCAGCAGCTTGGGGTTGGGCACAGATACGCAGCATTTT. This translates into CASSLGLGTDTQHF.

This clonotype was seen ten or more times. This chain joins TRBV30 and TRBJ2-5; the D is unclear. The CDR3 runs 14 residues. Trimming removed 3 bases from V and 5 bases from J, with 16 bases in between. CDR1 is GTSNPN, CDR2 SVGIG, per germline (reference sequence). In DNA, the CDR3 is TGTGCCTGGAGCAACGGTCGAACCGGGGAGACCCAGTACTTC. It translates to CAWSNGRTGETQYF.